A selection of T cell receptor beta chains follows, all from one sample in a study of cytomegalovirus exposure and HLA in healthy donors. Here immunoSEQ multiplex PCR was the method, and the copy in TCRdb shows in-frame clones only, minus some. The data contain approximately 88,000 clones, around 60% of them seen just once; the ten biggest clones take up around 3.5%. The sample consisted of PBMCs. These receptors were collected from a man aged 55 to 70 in good health and CMV-seronegative. Both conserved end residues are part of each CDR3. Each record gives: CDR3 DNA, CDR3 protein, J gene, V gene, D gene, clone size. A D gene is named only where the DNA matches it firmly. Clone sizes are given selectively: once, few, many, or a class where the clone is expanded.

DNA: TGTGCCAGCACGATAACAGGGGGTAATGAAAAACTGTTTTTT
CDR3: CASTITGGNEKLFF
J: TRBJ1-4
V: TRBV27
D: TRBD1
size: once

DNA: TGCGCCAGCAGTGACCTACCAAACACCGGGGAGCTGTTTTTT
CDR3: CASSDLPNTGELFF
J: TRBJ2-2
V: TRBV6-4
D: .
size: .

DNA: TGTGCCAGTGCACTTCAGGTTAACTATGGCTACACCTTC
CDR3: CASALQVNYGYTF
J: TRBJ1-2
V: TRBV19
D: .
size: .

DNA: TGTGCCAGCAGCTTAGCGGCGGGAGTTAAGCAGTACTTC
CDR3: CASSLAAGVKQYF
J: TRBJ2-7
V: TRBV7-2
D: TRBD2
size: .

DNA: TGTGCCAGCGCAGAGAACACCGGGGAGCTGTTTTTT
CDR3: CASAENTGELFF
J: TRBJ2-2
V: TRBV2
D: .
size: few

DNA: TGTGCCAGCAGTGACGGAGACTCGGGGGGCTCCTACAATGAGCAGTTCTTC
CDR3: CASSDGDSGGSYNEQFF
J: TRBJ2-1
V: TRBV6-4
D: TRBD2
size: .

DNA: TGTGCCAGCAGCTTAACGACAGGGACCAGCTACACCTTC
CDR3: CASSLTTGTSYTF
J: TRBJ1-2
V: TRBV7-3
D: TRBD1
size: once

DNA: TGCGCCAGCAGAGGGGACAGGGGTGAGCAGTACTTC
CDR3: CASRGDRGEQYF
J: TRBJ2-7
V: TRBV10-1
D: TRBD1
size: .

DNA: TGTGCCAGCAGCGTGGCCAGGGAAAGCCACGAGCAGTACTTC
CDR3: CASSVARESHEQYF
J: TRBJ2-7
V: TRBV9
D: .
size: .

DNA: TGTGCCAGCAGTTACTCGGCAGGATACTATGGCTACACCTTC
CDR3: CASSYSAGYYGYTF
J: TRBJ1-2
V: TRBV6-6
D: .
size: .

DNA: TGTGCCAGCAGCTTAGAACCCCCCTTTGCTAGCGGGAGGTTCAATGAGCAGTTCTTC
CDR3: CASSLEPPFASGRFNEQFF
J: TRBJ2-1
V: TRBV7-3
D: TRBD2
size: .

DNA: TGTGCCAGCAGTGATGTAGGACAGGGTTTTGGCTACACCTTC
CDR3: CASSDVGQGFGYTF
J: TRBJ1-2
V: TRBV2
D: TRBD1
size: .

DNA: TGTGCCAGCAGCGTAGGGAACAGTGGAAACACCATATATTTT
CDR3: CASSVGNSGNTIYF
J: TRBJ1-3
V: TRBV9
D: .
size: .

DNA: TGTGCCAGTAGTGTGGACGGGGTTACGCGGGGGCCCCAGCATTTT
CDR3: CASSVDGVTRGPQHF
J: TRBJ1-5
V: TRBV19
D: .
size: .

DNA: TGTGCCAGCAGAACCCGGGACAGGGAGACCCAGTACTTC
CDR3: CASRTRDRETQYF
J: TRBJ2-5
V: TRBV6-6
D: TRBD1
size: .

DNA: TGCGCCAGCAGCGCGACTAGCGGGAGCTCCCCCTACGAGCAGTACTTC
CDR3: CASSATSGSSPYEQYF
J: TRBJ2-7
V: TRBV5-1
D: TRBD2
size: .

DNA: TGCGCCAGCAGCTTGGGGGGGCACAATGAGCAGTTCTTC
CDR3: CASSLGGHNEQFF
J: TRBJ2-1
V: TRBV5-1
D: .
size: .

DNA: TGTGCTAGTGGCCTAATCTCGACAGAACGGCAGTACTTC
CDR3: CASGLISTERQYF
J: TRBJ2-7
V: TRBV12-5
D: .
size: .

DNA: TGTGCCAGCAGTTCGGGAGGTACGGATTACTCTGGAAACACCATATATTTT
CDR3: CASSSGGTDYSGNTIYF
J: TRBJ1-3
V: TRBV28
D: .
size: .

DNA: TGTGCCAGCAGCCAAGAGAGGCTCCTCAACATTCAGTACTTC
CDR3: CASSQERLLNIQYF
J: TRBJ2-4
V: TRBV14
D: .
size: .